The next 6 T cell receptor beta chains were all read from a single sample in a study of T cells after yellow fever vaccination. Each CDR3 protein is one row after TCRdb ran MiXCR on the 5' RACE reads. The sample consists of about 99,000 distinct CDR3 sequences, less than 6% of them appearing once. The sequenced sample was CD8+ T cells sorted from PBMCs, obtained 10 days after the yellow fever booster vaccination. These receptors all stem from a man aged 18-30 years who received the YFV17D yellow fever vaccine.

The genes are TRBV4-1 and TRBJ2-3, with a tentative D call TRBD1 (6 bases). The CDR3 sequence is 16 residues long. V was shortened by 5 bases and J by 5 bases, with 20 bases between the two germline ends. Germline lookup yields CDR1 MGHRA and CDR2 YSYEKL. CDR3: CASSFPGVGVKDTQYF. The CDR3 region has the DNA TGCGCCAGCAGCTTCCCAGGGGTGGGGGTGAAAGATACGCAGTATTTT.

This clonotype was picked up many times. This sequence joins TRBV5-1 and TRBJ2-3; TRBD2 matches 8 bases. CDR3 length: 18 residues. Germline V gene data show CDR1 as SGHRS and CDR2 as YFSETQ. After removal of 0 bases from V and 2 bases from J, the junction contained 11 bases not matched to a gene. The CDR3 sequence is CASSLVGVFGGDTDTQYF. In nucleotides, the CDR3 is TGCGCCAGCAGCTTGGTCGGGGTCTTCGGGGGGGACACAGATACGCAGTATTTT. The entire variable domain, with the rest obtained from reference TRBV5-1 and TRBJ2-3, is as follows: KAGVTQTPRYLIKTRGQQVTLSCSPISGHRSVSWYQQTPGQGLQFLFEYFSETQRNKGNFPGRFSGRQFSNSRSEMNVSTLELGDSALYLCASSLVGVFGGDTDTQYFGPGTRLTVL.

The V and J genes are TRBV5-1 and TRBJ2-5; D is unclear. Germline V lookup: CDR1 SGHRS, CDR2 YFSETQ. This CDR3 is built from 15 residues. V gave up 0 bases and J gave up 5 bases, with 14 bases separating them. CDR3 region: CASSLAVLSDETQYF. The CDR3 region has the DNA TGCGCCAGCAGCTTGGCCGTATTAAGCGATGAGACCCAGTACTTC.

The chain has TRBV21-1 and TRBJ1-6. TRBV21-1 is a pseudogene locus. This CDR3 spans 15 amino acids. CDR3 residues: CASSKTRSSNSPLHF. The CDR3 nucleotides read TGTGCCAGCAGCAAAACACGAAGCTCGAATTCACCCCTCCACTTT.

The V and J genes are TRBV7-2 and TRBJ1-2; D gene uncertain. With 2 bases removed from V and 8 bases from J, the gap between germline ends came to 12 bases. The CDR3 loop spans 13 amino acids. CDR1 and CDR2 from the germline V gene are SGHTA and FQGNSA. Written as DNA, the CDR3 is TGTGCCAGCAGCTTAACTTTAAGTCGGGGCTACACCTTC. Protein product: CASSLTLSRGYTF.

This clonotype was picked up many times. The V call is TRBV5-4, the J call TRBJ2-7, with no clear D. The CDR3 consists of 14 residues. V was clipped by 0 bases and J by 3 bases, with 10 bases between them. CDR1 and CDR2 (germline): SGHNT, YYREEE (reference sequence). The CDR3 is CASSLESDGYEQYF. CDR3 DNA: TGTGCCAGCAGCTTGGAATCCGACGGCTACGAGCAGTACTTC.